The entry below gives a single TCR beta chain sequence along with its context. Its antigen is not identified. Trimming left V 0 bases short and J 3 bases short, with 12 bases between. This CDR3 contains 15 residues. Looked up from germline, CDR1 is WSHSY and CDR2 is SAAADI. PCR employed 60 Vbeta and 13 Jbeta primers. Measured with immunoSEQ multiplex PCR; TCRdb has only the in-frame clones, and not every one. The data show 180,000 or so clones, approximately 85% seen once. This specimen belongs to a study of cytomegalovirus exposure and HLA in healthy donors. Broader study findings: Follow-up analysis found HLA locus-dependent TCR association rates, highest for DRB1 and lowest for HLA-C. CMV antigen specificity was confirmed in vitro for three CMV-associated chains.

The sample was PBMCs. The chain links TRBV10-2 to TRBJ2-7, with a tentative D call TRBD1 (6 bases). The TCR comes from a man younger than 35 in good health and CMV-seropositive. CDR3 protein: CASSESKQGFYEQYF. The CDR3 DNA sequence: TGCGCCAGCAGTGAGTCGAAGCAGGGGTTCTACGAGCAGTACTTC.